This T cell receptor beta chain was sequenced for a study of cytomegalovirus exposure and HLA in healthy donors. Study-level information: Among about 200 million T cells, an earlier analysis found 117 million unique TCR beta sequences. General study points: Among TCR beta chains, those listed as cytomegalovirus-associated numbered more than 150. Reportedly, diagnosis of cytomegalovirus status by the classifier showed high specificity and sensitivity.

Germline loops: CDR1 SEHNR, CDR2 FQNEAQ (reference sequence). The length of the CDR3 is 14 residues. V lost 4 bases to trimming and J lost 6 bases; unmatched junction nucleotides: 3. A multiplex PCR was run with 60 Vbeta primers and 13 Jbeta primers. This table comes from immunoSEQ multiplex PCR, and its TCRdb copy is limited to in-frame clones, with some not included. Found here are around 230,000 clones, 60% to 80% of them singletons; the top ten hold about 1.7%. As regards this clone: Its antigen is undetermined.

Sequencing was carried out using PBMCs. The origin of this receptor is a male donor in good health and CMV-seronegative. V and J are TRBV7-9 and TRBJ1-5; 10 nucleotides match TRBD1. CDR3 amino acids: CASSSGTGVQPQHF. DNA for the CDR3: TGTGCCAGCAGCTCCGGGACAGGGGTTCAGCCCCAGCATTTT. Combining the CDR3 with reference TRBV7-9 and TRBJ1-5 gives the whole variable domain DTGVSQNPRHKITKRGQNVTFRCDPISEHNRLYWYRQTLGQGPEFLTYFQNEAQLEKSRLLSDRFSAERPKGSFSTLEIQRTEQGDSAMYLCASSSGTGVQPQHFGDGTRLSIL.